The clone carrying this T cell receptor beta chain occurred a few times. CDR3 length: 17 amino acids. Trimming removed 0 bases from V and 4 bases from J, with 16 bases in between. Germline loops: CDR1 SGHDN, CDR2 FVKESK. This sample was taken from a study of blood T cells in healthy people across ages. A sample-barcoded 5' primer and a J-beta primer mix were used in a second PCR of about 7 to 12 cycles. TCRdb itself ran the 5' RACE reads through MiXCR, one entry per CDR3 protein. The profile shows roughly 500,000 distinct CDR3 sequences, roughly a quarter of them singletons. J is TRBJ1-3 and V is TRBV14, with D maybe TRBD1 (6 bases). The sample was blood. This receptor was obtained from a woman in her seventies in good health. The CDR3 nucleotides are TGTGCCAGCAGCCAAGATAGGTACAGGGAAGCCGGAAACACCATATATTTT. Translating it yields CASSQDRYREAGNTIYF.